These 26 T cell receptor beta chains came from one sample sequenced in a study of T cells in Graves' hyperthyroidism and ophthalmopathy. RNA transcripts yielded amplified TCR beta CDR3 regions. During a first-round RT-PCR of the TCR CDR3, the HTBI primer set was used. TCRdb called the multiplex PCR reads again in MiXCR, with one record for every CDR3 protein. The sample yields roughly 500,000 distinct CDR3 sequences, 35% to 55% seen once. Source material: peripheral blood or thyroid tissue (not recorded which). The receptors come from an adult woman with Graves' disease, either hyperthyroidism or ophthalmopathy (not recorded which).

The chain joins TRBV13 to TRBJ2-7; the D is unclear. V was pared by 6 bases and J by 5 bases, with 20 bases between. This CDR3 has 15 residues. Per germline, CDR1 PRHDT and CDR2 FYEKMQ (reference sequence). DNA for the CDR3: TGTGCCAGCAGACCCCTGTCGGCAGGTGGCAACGAGCAGTACTTC. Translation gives CASRPLSAGGNEQYF.

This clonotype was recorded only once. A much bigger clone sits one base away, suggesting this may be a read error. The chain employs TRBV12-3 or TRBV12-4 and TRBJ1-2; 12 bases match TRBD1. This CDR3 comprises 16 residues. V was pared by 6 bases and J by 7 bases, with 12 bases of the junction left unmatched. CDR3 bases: TGTGCCAGCAGGATGGGACAGGGGGCGACGTGGGTTGGCTACACCTTC. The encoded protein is CASRMGQGATWVGYTF.

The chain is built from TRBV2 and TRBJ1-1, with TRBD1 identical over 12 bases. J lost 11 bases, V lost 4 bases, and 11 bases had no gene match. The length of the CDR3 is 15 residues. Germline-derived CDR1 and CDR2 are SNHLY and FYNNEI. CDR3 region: CASSAMGTGGHRAFF. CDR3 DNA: TGTGCCAGCAGTGCTATGGGGACAGGGGGCCACCGGGCTTTCTTT.

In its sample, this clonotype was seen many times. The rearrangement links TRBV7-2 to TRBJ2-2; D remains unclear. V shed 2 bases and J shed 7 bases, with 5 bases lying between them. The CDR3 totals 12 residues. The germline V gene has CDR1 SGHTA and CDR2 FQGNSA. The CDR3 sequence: CASSLWLGELFF. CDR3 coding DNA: TGTGCCAGCAGCTTATGGCTCGGGGAGCTGTTTTTT.

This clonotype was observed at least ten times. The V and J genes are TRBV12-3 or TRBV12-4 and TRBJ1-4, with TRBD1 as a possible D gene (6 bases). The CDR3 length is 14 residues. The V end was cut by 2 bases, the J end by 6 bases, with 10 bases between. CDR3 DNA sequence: TGTGCCAGCAGTTTATCAGGGGATTATGAAAAACTGTTTTTT. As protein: CASSLSGDYEKLFF.

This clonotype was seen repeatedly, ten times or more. The CDR3 DNA reads as TGTGCCACCAGTGGTGGGGGGGTGGAGGACACTGAAGCTTTCTTT. Amino acids: CATSGGGVEDTEAFF. This chain links TRBV24-1 with TRBJ1-1, with D perhaps matching TRBD1 (5 bases). V lost 5 bases to trimming and J lost 3 bases, with 15 bases between them. The CDR3 loop spans 15 amino acids. CDR1 KGHDR and CDR2 SFDVKD come from the germline V gene.

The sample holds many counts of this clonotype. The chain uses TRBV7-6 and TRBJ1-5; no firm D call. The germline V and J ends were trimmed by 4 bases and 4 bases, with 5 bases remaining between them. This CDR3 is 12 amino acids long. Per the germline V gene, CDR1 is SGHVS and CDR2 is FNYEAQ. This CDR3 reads CASSSPNQPQHF. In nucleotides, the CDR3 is TGTGCCAGCAGCTCTCCGAATCAGCCCCAGCATTTT.

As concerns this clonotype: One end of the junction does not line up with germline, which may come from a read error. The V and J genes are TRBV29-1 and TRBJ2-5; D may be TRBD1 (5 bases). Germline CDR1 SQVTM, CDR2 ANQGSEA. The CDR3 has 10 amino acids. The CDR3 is CSVGQEAQYF. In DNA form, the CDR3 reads TGCAGCGTGGGGCAAGAGGCCCAGTACTTC.

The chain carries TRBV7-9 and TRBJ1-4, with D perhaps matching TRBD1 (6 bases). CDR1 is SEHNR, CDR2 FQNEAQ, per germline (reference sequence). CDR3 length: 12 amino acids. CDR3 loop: CAIDRMNEKLFF. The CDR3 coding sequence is TGTGCGATAGACAGGATGAATGAAAAACTGTTTTTT. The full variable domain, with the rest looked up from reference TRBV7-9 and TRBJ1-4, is DTGVSQNPRHKITKRGQNVTFRCDPISEHNRLYWYRQTLGQGPEFLTYFQNEAQLEKSRLLSDRFSAERPKGSFSTLEIQRTEQGDSAMYLCAIDRMNEKLFFGSGTQLSVL.

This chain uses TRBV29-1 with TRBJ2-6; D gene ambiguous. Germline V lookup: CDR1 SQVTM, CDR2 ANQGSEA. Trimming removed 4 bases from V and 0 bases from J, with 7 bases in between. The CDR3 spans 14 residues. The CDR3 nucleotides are TGCAGCGTTGCGGCGTTCTCTGGGGCCAACGTCCTGACTTTC. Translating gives CSVAAFSGANVLTF.

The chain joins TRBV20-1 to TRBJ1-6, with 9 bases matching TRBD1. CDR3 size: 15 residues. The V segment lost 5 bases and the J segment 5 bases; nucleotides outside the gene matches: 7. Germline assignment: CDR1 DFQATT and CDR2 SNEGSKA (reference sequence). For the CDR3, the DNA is TGCAGTGCTCCCAAGTGGACAGGGGATAATTCACCCCTCCACTTT. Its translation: CSAPKWTGDNSPLHF.

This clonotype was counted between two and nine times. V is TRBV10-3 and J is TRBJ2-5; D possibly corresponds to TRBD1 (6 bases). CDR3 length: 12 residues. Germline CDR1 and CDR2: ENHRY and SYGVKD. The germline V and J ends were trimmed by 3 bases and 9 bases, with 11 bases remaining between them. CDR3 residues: CAISDRGQPQYF. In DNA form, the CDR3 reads TGTGCCATCAGTGACAGGGGTCAGCCCCAGTACTTC.

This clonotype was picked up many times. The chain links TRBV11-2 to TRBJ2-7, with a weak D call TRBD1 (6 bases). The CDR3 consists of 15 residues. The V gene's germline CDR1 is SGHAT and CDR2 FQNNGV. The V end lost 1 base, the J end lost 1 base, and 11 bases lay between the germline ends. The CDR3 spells CASSLGGQSSYEQYF. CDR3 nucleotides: TGTGCCAGCAGCTTAGGTGGACAGTCTTCCTACGAGCAGTACTTC.

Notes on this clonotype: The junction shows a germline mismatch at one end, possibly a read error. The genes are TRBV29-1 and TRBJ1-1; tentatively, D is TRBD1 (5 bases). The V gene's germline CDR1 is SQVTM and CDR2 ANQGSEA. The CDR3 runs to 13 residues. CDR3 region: CSVDPGVSTEASF. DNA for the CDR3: TGCAGCGTAGACCCGGGGGTAAGCACTGAAGCTTCCTTT.

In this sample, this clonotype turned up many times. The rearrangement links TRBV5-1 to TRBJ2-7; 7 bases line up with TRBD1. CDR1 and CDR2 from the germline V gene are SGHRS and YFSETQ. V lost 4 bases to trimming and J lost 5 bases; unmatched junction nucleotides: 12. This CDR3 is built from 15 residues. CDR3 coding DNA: TGCGCCAGCAGCAGGGGGACAGAATATCTCGACGAGCAGTACTTC. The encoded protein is CASSRGTEYLDEQYF.

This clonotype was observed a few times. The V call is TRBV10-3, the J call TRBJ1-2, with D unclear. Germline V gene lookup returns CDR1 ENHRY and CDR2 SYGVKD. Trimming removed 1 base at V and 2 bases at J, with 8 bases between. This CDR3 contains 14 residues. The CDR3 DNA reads TGTGCCATCAGTGAGTTACGGGCGAACTATGGCTACACCTTC. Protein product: CAISELRANYGYTF.

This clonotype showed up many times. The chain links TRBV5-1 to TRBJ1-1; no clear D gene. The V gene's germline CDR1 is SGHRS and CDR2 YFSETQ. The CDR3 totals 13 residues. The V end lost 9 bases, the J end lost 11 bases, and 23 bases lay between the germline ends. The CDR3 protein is CATAVAGGEMAFF. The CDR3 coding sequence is TGCGCCACAGCAGTGGCGGGTGGAGAAATGGCTTTCTTT. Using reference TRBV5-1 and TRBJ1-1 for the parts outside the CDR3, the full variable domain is KAGVTQTPRYLIKTRGQQVTLSCSPISGHRSVSWYQQTPGQGLQFLFEYFSETQRNKGNFPGRFSGRQFSNSRSEMNVSTLELGDSALYLCATAVAGGEMAFFGQGTRLTVV.

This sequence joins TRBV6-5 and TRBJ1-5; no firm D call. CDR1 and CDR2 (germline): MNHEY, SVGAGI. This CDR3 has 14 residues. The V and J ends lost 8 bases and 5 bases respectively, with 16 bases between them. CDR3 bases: TGTGCCAGCCGAGTTCAGGCTTCTTATCAGCCCCAGCATTTT. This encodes CASRVQASYQPQHF.

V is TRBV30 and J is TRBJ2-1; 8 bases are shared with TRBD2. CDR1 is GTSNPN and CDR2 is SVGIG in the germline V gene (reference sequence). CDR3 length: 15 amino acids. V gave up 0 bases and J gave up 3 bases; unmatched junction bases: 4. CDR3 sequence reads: CAWSVPGTSYNEQFF. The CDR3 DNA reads TGTGCCTGGAGTGTACCCGGGACTAGCTACAATGAGCAGTTCTTC.

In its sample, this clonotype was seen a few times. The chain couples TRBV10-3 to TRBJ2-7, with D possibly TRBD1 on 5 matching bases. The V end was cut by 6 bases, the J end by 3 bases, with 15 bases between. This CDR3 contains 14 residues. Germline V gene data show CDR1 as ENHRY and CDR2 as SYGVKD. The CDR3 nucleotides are TGTGCCATCAGGGACACCCAGGCATACTACGAGCAGTACTTC. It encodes CAIRDTQAYYEQYF.

This CDR3 reads CSAPGGGSTGELFF. The DNA for the CDR3 is TGCAGTGCTCCAGGGGGCGGCAGCACCGGGGAGCTGTTTTTT. The chain links TRBV20-1 to TRBJ2-2, with 8 bases identical to TRBD1. CDR1 and CDR2 (germline): DFQATT, SNEGSKA (reference sequence). This CDR3 is 14 amino acids long. The trim removed 5 bases at V and 4 bases at J, leaving 6 bases unmatched.

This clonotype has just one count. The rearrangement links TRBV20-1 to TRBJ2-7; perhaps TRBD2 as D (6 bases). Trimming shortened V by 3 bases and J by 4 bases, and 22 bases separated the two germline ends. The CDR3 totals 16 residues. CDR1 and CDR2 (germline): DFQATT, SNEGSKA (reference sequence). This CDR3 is CSARAWGVLSEYEQYF. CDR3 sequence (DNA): TGCAGTGCTAGGGCCTGGGGGGTCCTCTCTGAATACGAGCAGTACTTC.

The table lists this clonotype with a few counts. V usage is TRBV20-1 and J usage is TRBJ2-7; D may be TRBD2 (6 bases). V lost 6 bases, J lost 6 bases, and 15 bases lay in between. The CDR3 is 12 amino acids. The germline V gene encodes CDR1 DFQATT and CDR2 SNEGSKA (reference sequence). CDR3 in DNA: TGCAGTGCCCAGAGGAGGGGTGGCGAGCAGTACTTC. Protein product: CSAQRRGGEQYF.

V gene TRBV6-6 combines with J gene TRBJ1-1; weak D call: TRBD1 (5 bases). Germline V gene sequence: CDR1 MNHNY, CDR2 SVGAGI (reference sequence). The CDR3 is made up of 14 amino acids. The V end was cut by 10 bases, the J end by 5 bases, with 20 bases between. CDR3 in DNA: TGTGCCATCAGCCCCCGGGGGGGAGGGACTGAAGCTTTCTTT. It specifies CAISPRGGGTEAFF.

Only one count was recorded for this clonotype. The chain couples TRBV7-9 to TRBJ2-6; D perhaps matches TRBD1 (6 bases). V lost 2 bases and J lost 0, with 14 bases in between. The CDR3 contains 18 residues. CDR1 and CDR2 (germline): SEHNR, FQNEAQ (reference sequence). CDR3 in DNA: TGTGCCAGCAGCTTATTCCTTCAGGGGTACTCTGGGGCCAACGTCCTGACTTTC. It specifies CASSLFLQGYSGANVLTF.

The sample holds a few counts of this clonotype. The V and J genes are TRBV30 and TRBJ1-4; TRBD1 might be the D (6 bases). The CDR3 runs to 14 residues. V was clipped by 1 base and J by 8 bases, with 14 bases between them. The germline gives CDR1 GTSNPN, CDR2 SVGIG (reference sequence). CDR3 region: CAWSGWGLVEKLFF. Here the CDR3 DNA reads TGTGCCTGGAGTGGTTGGGGGCTCGTGGAAAAACTGTTTTTT.